Listed below are T cell receptor beta chains from one sample, sequenced in a study of early T cells in non-severe SARS-CoV-2 infection. MiXCR, applied by TCRdb to the 5' RACE reads, yields one record per CDR3 protein. The sample has 37,000 or so distinct CDR3 sequences; roughly 5.7% are singletons. The sequenced material came from whole blood. The source of these receptors is an adult who was a healthcare worker with PCR-confirmed SARS-CoV-2 infection or an uninfected control (not recorded which). Both conserved end residues are part of each CDR3. A D gene is named only where the DNA matches it firmly. Rows give clone size only sometimes, using once, few, many, or a class for an expanded clone.

D gene: NA; J gene: TRBJ2-3; V gene: TRBV28; clone size: many; CDR3 protein: CASSLSAQGTDTQYF; CDR3 DNA: TGTGCCAGCAGTTTATCAGCTCAGGGAACAGATACGCAGTATTTT
D gene: NA; J gene: TRBJ1-6; V gene: TRBV28; clone size: NA; CDR3 protein: CASTDGSYNSPLHF; CDR3 DNA: TGTGCCAGCACCGACGGGTCCTATAATTCACCCCTCCACTTT
D gene: TRBD2; J gene: TRBJ2-1; V gene: TRBV11-3; clone size: many; CDR3 protein: CASSSRGGVGEQFF; CDR3 DNA: TGTGCCAGCAGCTCCCGGGGGGGAGTGGGTGAGCAGTTCTTC
D gene: TRBD2; J gene: TRBJ2-2; V gene: TRBV2; clone size: many; CDR3 protein: CASSDPSGGTGELFF; CDR3 DNA: TGTGCCAGCAGTGATCCTAGCGGGGGCACCGGGGAGCTGTTTTTT
D gene: NA; J gene: TRBJ1-1; V gene: TRBV15; clone size: many; CDR3 protein: CATSRERGTEAFF; CDR3 DNA: TGTGCCACCAGCAGAGAGAGGGGAACTGAAGCTTTCTTT
D gene: NA; J gene: TRBJ2-7; V gene: TRBV20-1; clone size: many; CDR3 protein: CSAPKDYEQYF; CDR3 DNA: TGCAGTGCTCCAAAGGACTACGAGCAGTACTTC
D gene: NA; J gene: TRBJ2-4; V gene: TRBV10-3; clone size: NA; CDR3 protein: CAISESRSAKNIQYF; CDR3 DNA: TGTGCCATCAGTGAGTCGAGGTCGGCCAAAAACATTCAGTACTTC
D gene: NA; J gene: TRBJ2-3; V gene: TRBV7-3; clone size: few; CDR3 protein: CASSSSSTDTQYF; CDR3 DNA: TGTGCCAGCAGCTCCTCTAGCACAGATACGCAGTATTTT
D gene: NA; J gene: TRBJ2-5; V gene: TRBV11-2; clone size: many; CDR3 protein: CASSLWGQETQYF; CDR3 DNA: TGTGCCAGCAGCTTATGGGGGCAAGAGACCCAGTACTTC
D gene: TRBD2; J gene: TRBJ2-1; V gene: TRBV5-5; clone size: many; CDR3 protein: CASSLVAAGGSYNEQFF; CDR3 DNA: TGTGCCAGCAGCTTGGTTGCGGCGGGAGGATCCTACAATGAGCAGTTCTTC
D gene: TRBD2; J gene: TRBJ2-5; V gene: TRBV7-3; clone size: NA; CDR3 protein: CASSPGLAGVQTQYF; CDR3 DNA: TGTGCCAGCAGCCCGGGACTAGCGGGAGTCCAGACCCAGTACTTC
D gene: NA; J gene: TRBJ1-5; V gene: TRBV20-1; clone size: many; CDR3 protein: CSAVVGDQPQHF; CDR3 DNA: TGCAGTGCAGTAGTCGGTGATCAGCCCCAGCATTTT
D gene: NA; J gene: TRBJ1-1; V gene: TRBV29-1; clone size: few; CDR3 protein: CSVVGGGSEAFF; CDR3 DNA: TGCAGCGTTGTCGGGGGGGGGTCCGAAGCTTTCTTT
D gene: TRBD2; J gene: TRBJ2-1; V gene: TRBV7-2; clone size: few; CDR3 protein: CASSLRLAGGPTNEQFF; CDR3 DNA: TGTGCCAGCAGCTTAAGACTAGCGGGAGGGCCTACGAATGAGCAGTTCTTC
D gene: NA; J gene: TRBJ2-1; V gene: TRBV6-1; clone size: many; CDR3 protein: CASRTNSRMFF; CDR3 DNA: TGTGCCAGCCGGACTAATAGTAGGATGTTCTTC
D gene: NA; J gene: TRBJ2-3; V gene: TRBV12-3/TRBV12-4; clone size: many; CDR3 protein: CASSLRRGGSTDTQYF; CDR3 DNA: TGTGCCAGCAGTTTAAGACGCGGAGGTAGCACAGATACGCAGTATTTT
D gene: TRBD1; J gene: TRBJ2-7; V gene: TRBV7-2; clone size: many; CDR3 protein: CASSLVFIGQGVNEQYF; CDR3 DNA: TGTGCCAGCAGCTTAGTATTTATTGGACAGGGAGTCAACGAGCAGTACTTC
D gene: TRBD2; J gene: TRBJ2-7; V gene: TRBV20-1; clone size: many; CDR3 protein: CSARGTRHYYEQYF; CDR3 DNA: TGCAGTGCTAGAGGGACTAGGCACTACTACGAGCAGTACTTC
D gene: TRBD1; J gene: TRBJ1-4; V gene: TRBV29-1; clone size: many; CDR3 protein: CSVEGRTGGEEKLFF; CDR3 DNA: TGCAGCGTTGAAGGCCGGACAGGGGGAGAGGAAAAACTGTTTTTT
D gene: TRBD2; J gene: TRBJ2-7; V gene: TRBV5-1; clone size: many; CDR3 protein: CASSRLAGTSYEQYF; CDR3 DNA: TGCGCCAGCAGCCGACTAGCGGGGACCTCCTACGAGCAGTACTTC
D gene: NA; J gene: TRBJ2-7; V gene: TRBV28; clone size: many; CDR3 protein: CASSKGVPEQYF; CDR3 DNA: TGTGCCAGCAGTAAGGGGGTACCCGAGCAGTACTTC
D gene: NA; J gene: TRBJ2-1; V gene: TRBV7-9; clone size: many; CDR3 protein: CASRYRGDSYNEQFF; CDR3 DNA: TGTGCCAGCAGGTACCGCGGAGACTCCTACAATGAGCAGTTCTTC
D gene: TRBD2; J gene: TRBJ2-7; V gene: TRBV4-2; clone size: NA; CDR3 protein: CASSQDSGSSYEQYF; CDR3 DNA: TGTGCCAGCAGCCAAGATAGCGGGAGCTCCTACGAGCAGTACTTC
D gene: TRBD2; J gene: TRBJ2-1; V gene: TRBV19; clone size: many; CDR3 protein: CASSNILAGSYNEQFF; CDR3 DNA: TGTGCCAGTAGTAACATACTAGCGGGATCCTACAATGAGCAGTTCTTC
D gene: TRBD2; J gene: TRBJ2-7; V gene: TRBV6-6; clone size: many; CDR3 protein: CASSSGGRVREQYF; CDR3 DNA: TGTGCCAGCAGTTCTGGCGGGAGGGTCCGCGAGCAGTACTTC
D gene: NA; J gene: TRBJ2-3; V gene: TRBV4-1; clone size: few; CDR3 protein: CASSPGSGTDTQYF; CDR3 DNA: TGCGCCAGCAGCCCGGGCTCCGGGACAGATACGCAGTATTTT
D gene: NA; J gene: TRBJ2-7; V gene: TRBV6-5; clone size: many; CDR3 protein: CASSYSRRRSPYEQYF; CDR3 DNA: TGTGCCAGCAGTTACTCGCGCCGGCGGAGCCCCTACGAGCAGTACTTC
D gene: TRBD2; J gene: TRBJ2-7; V gene: TRBV3-1; clone size: NA; CDR3 protein: CASSQVIAGVYEQYF; CDR3 DNA: TGTGCCAGCAGCCAAGTGATAGCGGGGGTCTACGAGCAGTACTTC
D gene: TRBD1; J gene: TRBJ2-2; V gene: TRBV6-5; clone size: NA; CDR3 protein: CASRMTGKNTGELFF; CDR3 DNA: TGTGCCAGCAGGATGACAGGGAAGAACACCGGGGAGCTGTTTTTT
D gene: NA; J gene: TRBJ2-4; V gene: TRBV7-9; clone size: many; CDR3 protein: CASSPTDFAKNIQYF; CDR3 DNA: TGTGCCAGCAGCCCGACAGATTTCGCCAAAAACATTCAGTACTTC
D gene: NA; J gene: TRBJ2-4; V gene: TRBV5-1; clone size: many; CDR3 protein: CASSFSEPAKNIQYF; CDR3 DNA: TGCGCCAGCAGCTTCTCAGAACCAGCCAAAAACATTCAGTACTTC
D gene: NA; J gene: TRBJ1-3; V gene: TRBV12-3/TRBV12-4; clone size: few; CDR3 protein: CASSLSRYSGNTIYF; CDR3 DNA: TGTGCCAGCAGTTTAAGCCGGTACTCTGGAAACACCATATATTTT
D gene: NA; J gene: TRBJ2-1; V gene: TRBV7-2; clone size: many; CDR3 protein: CASSSIGLHYNEQFF; CDR3 DNA: TGTGCCAGCAGCTCCATTGGATTGCACTACAATGAGCAGTTCTTC
D gene: NA; J gene: TRBJ2-6; V gene: TRBV12-3/TRBV12-4; clone size: many; CDR3 protein: CASSPRTVSGANVLTF; CDR3 DNA: TGTGCCAGCAGTCCCCGGACAGTCTCTGGGGCCAACGTCCTGACTTTC
D gene: TRBD1; J gene: TRBJ2-1; V gene: TRBV19; clone size: many; CDR3 protein: CASPTGGNEQFF; CDR3 DNA: TGTGCCAGCCCAACAGGGGGCAATGAGCAGTTCTTC
D gene: TRBD1; J gene: TRBJ2-7; V gene: TRBV20-1; clone size: many; CDR3 protein: CSAGGTGKEQYF; CDR3 DNA: TGCAGTGCGGGGGGGACAGGGAAAGAGCAGTACTTC
D gene: NA; J gene: TRBJ2-7; V gene: TRBV2; clone size: many; CDR3 protein: CASSARQGGSYEQYF; CDR3 DNA: TGTGCCAGCAGTGCCAGACAGGGAGGGTCCTACGAGCAGTACTTC
D gene: NA; J gene: TRBJ2-1; V gene: TRBV11-2; clone size: many; CDR3 protein: CASSRNVGEQFF; CDR3 DNA: TGTGCCAGCAGCCGTAACGTAGGTGAGCAGTTCTTC
D gene: NA; J gene: TRBJ2-7; V gene: TRBV29-1; clone size: few; CDR3 protein: CSVEDLGGYEQYF; CDR3 DNA: TGCAGCGTTGAAGATCTTGGCGGGTACGAGCAGTACTTC
D gene: NA; J gene: TRBJ1-3; V gene: TRBV12-3/TRBV12-4; clone size: many; CDR3 protein: CASSPHGNTIYF; CDR3 DNA: TGTGCCAGCAGCCCACACGGAAACACCATATATTTT